The source of this TCR beta chain is a study of response to subunit inactivated influenza vaccine. Broader study findings: It was suggested by the authors that few new T cells are recruited by each seasonal influenza vaccination.

TCRdb recomputed calls from the RT-PCR reads with MiXCR, one row per CDR3 protein. Among fewer than 650,000 distinct CDR3 sequences listed, around 13% were seen once. This clonotype was observed at least ten times. Its cognate antigen is unknown. The length of the CDR3 is 14 residues. The germline gives CDR1 SGHRS, CDR2 YFSETQ. V gave up 4 bases and J gave up 2 bases, with 12 bases separating them. This TCR was sampled from a man aged 45 to 65 who received an inactivated influenza vaccine. This sample comprised PBMCs from blood, obtained 40 to 50 days after vaccination. The V gene is TRBV5-1, the J gene TRBJ1-1; possible D gene TRBD1, 6 bases. CDR3 DNA sequence: TGCGCCAGCAGCAAGGGGGGCCCAAACACTGAAGCTTTCTTT. Its protein product is CASSKGGPNTEAFF. The full variable domain, completed using reference TRBV5-1 and TRBJ1-1, is KAGVTQTPRYLIKTRGQQVTLSCSPISGHRSVSWYQQTPGQGLQFLFEYFSETQRNKGNFPGRFSGRQFSNSRSEMNVSTLELGDSALYLCASSKGGPNTEAFFGQGTRLTVV.